This note documents a single T cell receptor (beta chain) sequence. The source of the sample is a study of T cell changes during pregnancy in multiple sclerosis. Using immunoSEQ multiplex PCR, the repertoire was profiled, and TCRdb retains in-frame clones only, with some absent. The table has around 69,000 clones, roughly 87% seen once; the top ten hold more than 2%. Germline V gene sequence: CDR1 KGHSH, CDR2 LQKENI. CDR3 length: 14 residues. V was clipped by 2 bases and J by 0 bases, with 7 bases between them. The chain is built from TRBV18 and TRBJ2-5, with a possible D match to TRBD1 (5 bases). The sequence derives from a female donor in good health, enrolled as a control in a pregnancy study. This specimen consisted of peripheral blood, obtained in the second trimester of pregnancy. CDR3 bases: TGTGCCAGCTCACCAGTCAGGGACCAAGAGACCCAGTACTTC. This translates into CASSPVRDQETQYF.